Each of the 5 T cell receptor beta chains below was sequenced from the same sample in a study of OX40 agonist ivuxolimab in advanced cancers. Here immunoSEQ multiplex PCR was the method, and the copy in TCRdb shows in-frame clones only, minus some. The sample records some 70,000 clones, approximately 89% being singletons. The source was CD4+ or CD8+ T cells sorted from blood, collected in a trial of the OX40 agonist ivuxolimab. The receptors stem from an adult with an advanced solid tumor such as melanoma, head and neck, liver or kidney cancer.

This chain connects TRBV7-3 to TRBJ2-3; D is unclear. V lost 4 bases, J lost 4 bases, and 12 bases lay in between. This CDR3 has 14 residues. CDR1 and CDR2 (germline): SGHTA, FQGTGA. The CDR3 DNA reads TGTGCCAGCAGCTCCGGCGGATGGTCAGATACGCAGTATTTT. Translated, it gives CASSSGGWSDTQYF.

Only one count was recorded for this clone. The chain uses TRBV29-1 and TRBJ2-7; the match to TRBD2 covers 8 bases. The CDR3 contains 12 residues. The V segment lost 7 bases and the J segment 3 bases; nucleotides outside the gene matches: 5. Germline V gene sequence: CDR1 SQVTM, CDR2 ANQGSEA. This CDR3 reads CSAASGYYEQYF. CDR3 bases: TGCAGCGCGGCTAGCGGGTACTACGAGCAGTACTTC.

The chain has TRBV5-4 and TRBJ2-7, with 8 nucleotides matching TRBD1. The germline CDR1 and CDR2 sequences are SGHNT and YYREEE (reference sequence). This CDR3 contains 15 residues. Losses at the gene ends were 0 bases for V and 3 bases for J; bases not matched to a gene: 5. CDR3 loop: CASSLAGQVSYEQYF. CDR3 DNA: TGTGCCAGCAGCTTGGCGGGACAGGTGAGCTACGAGCAGTACTTC.

The J gene is TRBJ2-2, the V gene TRBV6-6; no clear D gene. This CDR3 spans 15 amino acids. V lost 0 bases, J lost 5 bases, and 10 bases lay in between. Germline CDR1 and CDR2: MNHNY and SVGAGI (reference sequence). The CDR3 DNA reads as TGTGCCAGCAGTTACTCGAGTAGCCAGACCGGGGAGCTGTTTTTT. Translating it yields CASSYSSSQTGELFF.

The chain carries TRBV19 and TRBJ1-5; D is uncertain. CDR3 length: 14 residues. Germline values: CDR1 LNHDA, CDR2 SQIVND (reference sequence). V lost 7 bases and J lost 4, with 14 bases in between. CDR3 DNA: TGTGCCAGTAATGCAGGACTGGCAAATCAGCCCCAGCATTTT. Translating it yields CASNAGLANQPQHF.